This passage covers 17 T cell receptor beta chains from one sample sequenced in a study of blood T cells in healthy people across ages. It was with a sample-barcoded 5' primer and a J-beta primer mix that a second PCR of about 7 to 12 cycles was run. In TCRdb, the 5' RACE reads were re-called with MiXCR into one record per CDR3 protein. The sample has about 500,000 distinct CDR3 sequences; around 24% are singletons. This same sample was also taken into another study, of T cells of mothers and their children.

Sequenced input: blood. Receptors were obtained from a boy aged 10-17 years in good health.

V is TRBV9 and J is TRBJ2-2, with TRBD2 as a possible D gene (5 bases). Trimming left V 0 bases short and J 7 bases short, with 7 bases between. The CDR3 has 13 amino acids. CDR1 is SGDLS and CDR2 is YYNGEE in the germline V gene. The CDR3 DNA is TGTGCCAGCAGCGTAGGCGGGTACGGGGAGCTGTTTTTT. Residues: CASSVGGYGELFF. The whole variable domain, remainder taken from reference TRBV9 and TRBJ2-2, is DSGVTQTPKHLITATGQRVTLRCSPRSGDLSVYWYQQSLDQGLQFLIQYYNGEERAKGNILERFSAQQFPDLHSELNLSSLELGDSALYFCASSVGGYGELFFGEGSRLTVL.

This clonotype has more than one count but fewer than ten. The missing conserved phenylalanine or tryptophan at the end of this CDR3 makes a read error likely. V is TRBV29-1 and J is TRBJ2-7; D is undetermined. Germline V CDR1 and CDR2: SQVTM, ANQGSEA. CDR3 length: 13 residues. V shed 0 bases and J shed 3 bases, with 9 bases lying between them. The CDR3 reads CSVEDSELYEQYL. The CDR3 DNA reads TGCAGCGTTGAAGATTCAGAACTCTACGAGCAGTACCTC.

The V gene is TRBV29-1, the J gene TRBJ2-5, with D perhaps TRBD1 (6 bases). Germline V gene sequence: CDR1 SQVTM, CDR2 ANQGSEA. Trimming removed 5 bases at V and 2 bases at J, with 12 bases between. The CDR3 sequence is 13 residues long. This CDR3 is CSVRGQYQETQYF. CDR3 sequence (DNA): TGCAGCGTTAGAGGACAGTATCAAGAGACCCAGTACTTC.

The chain couples TRBV11-2 to TRBJ2-1, with 8 bases matching TRBD2. CDR1 and CDR2 from the germline V gene are SGHAT and FQNNGV. The CDR3 has 18 amino acids. V lost 2 bases to trimming and J lost 0 bases; unmatched junction nucleotides: 9. CDR3 nucleotide sequence: TGTGCCAGCAGCTTACCGCGGCCAGCGGGAGTCTCCTACAATGAGCAGTTCTTC. Protein: CASSLPRPAGVSYNEQFF. Variable domain in full (rest from reference TRBV11-2 and TRBJ2-1): EAGVAQSPRYKIIEKRQSVAFWCNPISGHATLYWYQQILGQGPKLLIQFQNNGVVDDSQLPKDRFSAERLKGVDSTLKIQPAKLEDSAVYLCASSLPRPAGVSYNEQFFGPGTRLTVL.

The chain uses TRBV24-1 and TRBJ2-1; weak D call: TRBD2 (5 bases). V lost 4 bases and J lost 0, with 12 bases in between. Germline CDR1 reads KGHDR; CDR2 reads SFDVKD. The CDR3 extends over 16 amino acids. The CDR3 DNA follows: TGTGCCACCAGTGAGGGGAGTATGAGCTCCTACAATGAGCAGTTCTTC. As protein: CATSEGSMSSYNEQFF.

This clonotype was counted between two and nine times. The CDR3 is CASSLMGQTYEQYF. The CDR3 DNA reads as TGTGCCAGCAGCTTGATGGGACAGACCTACGAGCAGTACTTC. V gene TRBV7-2 combines with J gene TRBJ2-7; 7 bases align to TRBD1. CDR1 SGHTA and CDR2 FQGNSA come from the germline V gene. V trimming: 3 bases; J trimming: 2 bases; junction bases outside the gene matches: 4. The CDR3 has 14 amino acids.

V and J are TRBV15 and TRBJ2-5; D unresolved. V was trimmed by 3 bases and J by 5 bases, leaving 16 bases between them. The CDR3 consists of 15 residues. CDR1 and CDR2 (germline): LNHNV, YYDKDF (reference sequence). Here the CDR3 reads CATSSSALGRETQYF. The CDR3 DNA is TGTGCCACCAGCAGTTCAGCGTTGGGCCGGGAGACCCAGTACTTC.

The rearrangement uses TRBV24-1 and TRBJ1-5; TRBD1 agrees at 7 bases. Germline assignment: CDR1 KGHDR and CDR2 SFDVKD. The CDR3 runs 16 residues. J gave up 7 bases and V 2 bases, and 10 bases lay outside the gene matches. The DNA of the CDR3 is TGTGCCACCAGTGATTCTACAGGGGAATTTGGCCAGCCCCAGCATTTT. Translated, it gives CATSDSTGEFGQPQHF.

The chain combines TRBV7-2 with TRBJ1-1, with D possibly being TRBD1 (6 bases). Germline CDR1 reads SGHTA; CDR2 reads FQGNSA. There are 17 residues in the CDR3. With 5 bases removed from V and 1 base from J, the gap between germline ends came to 20 bases. The CDR3 region is CASSTSTGNWENTEAFF. The DNA for the CDR3 is TGTGCCAGCAGCACGAGTACAGGGAATTGGGAGAACACTGAAGCTTTCTTT.

This clonotype was observed at least ten times. V usage is TRBV20-1 and J usage is TRBJ2-5; D may be TRBD1 (6 bases). V was shortened by 3 bases and J by 3 bases, with 14 bases between the two germline ends. CDR3 length equals 14 residues. Germline V gene lookup returns CDR1 DFQATT and CDR2 SNEGSKA (reference sequence). Written as DNA, the CDR3 is TGCAGTGCTAGGTCCGGACAGACCAAAGAGACCCAGTACTTC. Translated: CSARSGQTKETQYF.

This clonotype was detected once. This sequence joins TRBV6-5 and TRBJ2-7; tentatively, D is TRBD1 (5 bases). Trimming took 1 base from V and 7 from J, leaving 11 bases between them. Germline loops: CDR1 MNHEY, CDR2 SVGAGI. The CDR3 is made up of 13 amino acids. CDR3 sequence reads: CASSYWEQEEQYF. The DNA for the CDR3 is TGTGCCAGCAGTTACTGGGAACAGGAGGAGCAGTACTTC.

At least ten counts were recorded for this clonotype. The chain is built from TRBV4-2 and TRBJ2-1; 10 bases align to TRBD2. Trimming removed 0 bases from V and 8 bases from J; junction bases left unmatched: 7. Germline CDR1 and CDR2: LGHNA and YNFKEQ. This CDR3 region has 16 residues. The chain's CDR3 is CASSQEGSGGADEQFF. CDR3 nucleotide sequence: TGTGCCAGCAGCCAAGAGGGAAGCGGGGGGGCGGATGAGCAGTTCTTC.

The chain carries TRBV6-5 and TRBJ1-4; a possible D gene is TRBD1 (5 bases). V lost 0 bases to trimming and J lost 7 bases, with 9 bases between them. The CDR3 sequence is 14 residues long. Germline V gene data show CDR1 as MNHEY and CDR2 as SVGAGI. CDR3 region: CASSYSGGTEKLFF. The DNA of the CDR3 is TGTGCCAGCAGTTACTCGGGAGGGACTGAAAAACTGTTTTTT.

The chain employs TRBV5-1 and TRBJ1-1; D is unclear. Germline V gives CDR1 SGHRS, CDR2 YFSETQ. V was clipped by 0 bases and J by 1 base, with 7 bases between them. The CDR3 extends over 14 amino acids. The CDR3 sequence: CASSLERRNTEAFF. In DNA, the CDR3 is TGCGCCAGCAGCTTGGAACGGAGGAACACTGAAGCTTTCTTT. The full variable domain, with the rest looked up from reference TRBV5-1 and TRBJ1-1, is KAGVTQTPRYLIKTRGQQVTLSCSPISGHRSVSWYQQTPGQGLQFLFEYFSETQRNKGNFPGRFSGRQFSNSRSEMNVSTLELGDSALYLCASSLERRNTEAFFGQGTRLTVV.

The CDR3 DNA reads TGTGCCAGCAGCAAAAGGGGGTATTCGGACAACACAGATACGCAGTATTTT. This translates into CASSKRGYSDNTDTQYF. The chain is built from TRBV21-1 and TRBJ2-3; TRBD1, the table's D call, lacks a check against the DNA. TRBV21-1 is a pseudogene locus. The CDR3 spans 17 residues.

As regards this clonotype: At one end the junction does not follow the germline gene, possibly because of a read error. The J gene is TRBJ2-5, the V gene TRBV25-1; D perhaps matches TRBD2 (5 bases). Germline loops: CDR1 MGHDK, CDR2 SYGVNS. The CDR3 length is 15 residues. CDR3 coding DNA: TGTGCCAGCAATGAAGGAGGACGTAGTCGAGAGACCCAGTACTTC. It translates to CASNEGGRSRETQYF.

The V gene is TRBV7-9, the J gene TRBJ1-3, with D unresolved. The CDR3 spans 15 residues. Trimming left V 2 bases short and J 4 bases short, with 12 bases between. Germline assignment: CDR1 SEHNR and CDR2 FQNEAQ (reference sequence). CDR3 protein: CASSLFSLTGNTIYF. The CDR3 nucleotides read TGTGCCAGCAGCTTATTTAGCCTGACCGGAAACACCATATATTTT.